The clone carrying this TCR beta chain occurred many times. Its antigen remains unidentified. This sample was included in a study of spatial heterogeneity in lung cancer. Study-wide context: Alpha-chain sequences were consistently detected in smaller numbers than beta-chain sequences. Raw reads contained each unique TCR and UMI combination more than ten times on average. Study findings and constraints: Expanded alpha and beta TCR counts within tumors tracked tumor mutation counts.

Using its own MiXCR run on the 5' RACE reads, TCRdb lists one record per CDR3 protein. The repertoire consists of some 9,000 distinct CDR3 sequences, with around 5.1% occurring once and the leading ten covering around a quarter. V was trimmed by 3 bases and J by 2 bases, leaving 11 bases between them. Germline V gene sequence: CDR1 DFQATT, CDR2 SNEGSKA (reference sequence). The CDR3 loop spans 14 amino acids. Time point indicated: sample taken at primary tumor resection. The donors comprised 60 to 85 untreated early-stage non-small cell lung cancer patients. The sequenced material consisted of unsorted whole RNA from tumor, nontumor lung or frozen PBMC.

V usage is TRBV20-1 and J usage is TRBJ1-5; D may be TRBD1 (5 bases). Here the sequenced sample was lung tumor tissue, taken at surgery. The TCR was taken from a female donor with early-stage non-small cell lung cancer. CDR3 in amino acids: CSASREEGNQPQHF. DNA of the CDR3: TGCAGTGCTAGCAGGGAGGAGGGCAATCAGCCCCAGCATTTT.